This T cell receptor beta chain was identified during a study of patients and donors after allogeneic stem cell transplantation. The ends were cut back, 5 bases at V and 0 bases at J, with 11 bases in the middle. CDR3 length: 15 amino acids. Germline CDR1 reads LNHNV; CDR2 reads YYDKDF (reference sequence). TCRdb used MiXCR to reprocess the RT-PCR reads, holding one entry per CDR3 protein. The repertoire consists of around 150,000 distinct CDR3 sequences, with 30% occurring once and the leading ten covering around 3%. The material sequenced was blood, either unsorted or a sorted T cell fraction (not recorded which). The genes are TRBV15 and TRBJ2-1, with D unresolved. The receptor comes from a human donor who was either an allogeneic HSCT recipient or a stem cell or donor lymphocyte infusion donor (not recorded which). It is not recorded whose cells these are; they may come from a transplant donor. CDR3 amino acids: CATSPSPPSYNEQFF. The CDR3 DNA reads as TGTGCCACCAGCCCGAGCCCGCCCTCCTACAATGAGCAGTTCTTC. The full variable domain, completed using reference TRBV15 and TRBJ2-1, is DAMVIQNPRYQVTQFGKPVTLSCSQTLNHNVMYWYQQKSSQAPKLLFHYYDKDFNNEADTPDNFQSRRPNTSFCFLDIRSPGLGDTAMYLCATSPSPPSYNEQFFGPGTRLTVL.